The sequence of this TCR beta chain was determined in a study of cytomegalovirus exposure and HLA in healthy donors (TCRdb year 2017). With respect to the entire study: According to a later analysis, the roughly 130 validation repertoires were produced on the same platform as the 700 or so repertoires of the first cohort. The aim of the study was to test whether cataloging public T cell receptors could identify signatures of past pathogen exposure. A separate validation cohort of 100 to 150 different subjects was used in addition to the roughly 700-subject first cohort. High-throughput TCR immunosequencing, statistical association of individual TCRs with disease status, and machine learning were combined to predict cytomegalovirus infection status. Overall study outcomes, separate from this receptor: Most TCR sequences were seen in very few donors, while some public TCRs were found in many individuals. A later analysis had no HLA typing for the validation cohort, so co-occurrence there was scored across all 120 repertoires. In vitro tests confirmed that three of the cytomegalovirus-associated TCR beta chains recognize cytomegalovirus antigens. In a later analysis, TCRs clustered in the first cohort were found to also tend to co-occur in the 120 validation repertoires, with roughly 93% of cluster scores above 0. In both the original and validation cohorts, the classifier was reported to diagnose cytomegalovirus status with high specificity and sensitivity. The study gave a list of 150 to 200 TCR beta chains associated with cytomegalovirus. According to the authors, the approach could potentially be generalized to other disease states and immunological phenotypes.

Donors formed part of the validation cohort, which comprised 120 subjects and was distinct from the first cohort of over 500 subjects. The library came from the immunoSEQ multiplex PCR assay. In the paper's pipeline: A statistical classification framework was built for diagnosing cytomegalovirus status from the catalog of TCR beta chain sequences. The source is immuneACCESS, and TCRdb retained only in-frame sequences with V and J called. Part of the clones is not carried over; for the studies checked, unresolved V genes explain less than half of this, and the remainder is unexplained. V and J calls and clone size are as listed in that table; D and trimming were resolved from the DNA. This sample lists 170,000 or so clones; around 81% were detected once. Roughly 2.8% of the sample is taken by the ten largest. As encoded in the germline V gene, CDR1 is MNHNS while CDR2 is SASEGT. Cut back by 2 bases and 0 bases, the V and J ends lie 10 bases apart. Including cysteine and phenylalanine, the CDR3 has 16 amino acids. The retained sequence is limited to the CDR3, 48 bases, with the frame set at the first base.

As regards this clone: Its cognate antigen has yet to be identified. Base-call qualities are not available, and no considerably larger clone is one nucleotide away.

The chain couples TRBV6-1 to TRBJ2-2; the D gene is not confidently resolved. Sequencing used PBMCs. The sequence derives from a woman younger than 30 in good health and CMV-seropositive. This receptor carries the CDR3 CASSENGGANTGELFF. Read as DNA, the sequence is TGTGCCAGCAGTGAAAATGGCGGAGCGAACACCGGGGAGCTGTTTTTT.